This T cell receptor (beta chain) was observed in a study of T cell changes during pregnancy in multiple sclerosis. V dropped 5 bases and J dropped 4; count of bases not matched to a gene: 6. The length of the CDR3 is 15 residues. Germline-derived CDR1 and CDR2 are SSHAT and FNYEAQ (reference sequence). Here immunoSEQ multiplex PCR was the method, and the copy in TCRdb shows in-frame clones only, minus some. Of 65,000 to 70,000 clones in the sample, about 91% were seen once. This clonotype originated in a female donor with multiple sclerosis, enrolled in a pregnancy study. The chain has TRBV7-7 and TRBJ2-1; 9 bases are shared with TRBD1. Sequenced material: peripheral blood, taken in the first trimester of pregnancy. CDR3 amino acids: CASSKGQGNYNEQFF. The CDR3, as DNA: TGTGCCAGCAGCAAGGGACAGGGAAATTACAATGAGCAGTTCTTC.